This TCR beta chain was sequenced for a study of T cell responses to AZD1222 COVID-19 vaccine. Study-level results: Seropositivity was recorded at baseline in only 6 or 7 AZD1222 recipients. Donor demographics were predominantly white British with a female majority; clonal diversity may be underestimated.

Note on this clone: The antigen is not known.

Trimming removed 1 base at V and 10 bases at J, with 8 bases between. Germline V CDR1 and CDR2: SQVTM, ANQGSEA. The CDR3 has 12 amino acids. The table came from immunoSEQ multiplex PCR; TCRdb's copy has only in-frame clones and leaves some out. The sample has some 120,000 clones, around nine tenths seen once. The TCR was taken from an adult who received the AZD1222 COVID-19 vaccine. V usage is TRBV29-1 and J usage is TRBJ2-6, with D unresolved. Here the sequenced sample was peripheral blood, taken 28 days after the second AZD1222 dose. The DNA of the CDR3 is TGCAGCGTTGAAGTGCTCTCGAACGTCCTGACTTTC. Its protein is CSVEVLSNVLTF.